The present T cell receptor beta chain was sequenced within a study of regulatory T cells in long-lasting Graves disease. Regarding the study as a whole: Newly diagnosed Graves' patients exceeded persistent ones in TCR diversity. There was favoring of TRBV28, TRBJ1-2 and TRBJ2-5 in persistent disease. Researchers reported studying only peripheral blood, not thyroid tissue.

Stated time point: persistent/refractory GD, antithyroid drugs over 5 years with positive TRAb. Construction of the TCR library relied on RNA isolated from PBMCs. American Thyroid Association guidelines served as the basis for diagnosing Graves' disease. Deletions cut 5 bases from V and 8 bases from J, with 19 bases between. In germline, CDR1 is SGHNT, CDR2 YYREEE (reference sequence). CDR3 length: 14 residues. This clonotype was seen more than once but under ten times. Its antigen is unidentified. Investigators prepared the TCR beta libraries by applying iRepertoire HTBI primers and Arm-PCR of CDR3 regions. MiXCR was run by TCRdb on the multiplex PCR reads, yielding one entry per CDR3 protein. The sample yields over 650,000 distinct CDR3 sequences, about 32% seen once.

The origin of this receptor is a female donor with Graves disease. This specimen consisted of peripheral blood mononuclear cells (PBMCs), obtained when the disease was refractory, from a patient treated with antithyroid drugs. The chain combines TRBV5-4 with TRBJ1-1, with unresolved D. CDR3 region: CASSLDLSFTEAFF. The CDR3 DNA follows: TGTGCCAGCAGTTTAGATCTGTCCTTCACCGAAGCTTTCTTT.